The T cell receptor beta chain described here comes from a study of blood T cell repertoires in COVID-19. Study background: There were acute and convalescent COVID-19 samples, and they came from the United States, Italy and Spain. In each case, the material was cDNA or gDNA derived from T cells, B-cell-depleted T cells, or PBMCs.

Original data processing: Reference gene primers were amplified, and this amplification served to estimate nucleated cell counts. Clones were read by immunoSEQ multiplex PCR, and TCRdb kept only the in-frame ones, dropping some. That table supplies the V and J calls and clone size; D and trimming were determined from the DNA. There are 100,000 to 150,000 clones in the sample; roughly 90% occur only once, and 7.6% lies in the top ten. The specimen sequenced was peripheral blood. The origin of this receptor is a man aged 50 or older with acute or convalescent COVID-19.

This CDR3 reads CASSLALEGPGTDTQYF. CDR3 coding DNA: TGTGCCAGCAGCTTAGCGTTGGAGGGACCTGGCACAGATACGCAGTATTTT. The chain has TRBV7-6 and TRBJ2-3, with D maybe TRBD2 (6 bases). This CDR3 region has 17 residues. Trimming left V 0 bases short and J 1 base short, with 14 bases between. The germline V gene encodes CDR1 SGHVS and CDR2 FNYEAQ.